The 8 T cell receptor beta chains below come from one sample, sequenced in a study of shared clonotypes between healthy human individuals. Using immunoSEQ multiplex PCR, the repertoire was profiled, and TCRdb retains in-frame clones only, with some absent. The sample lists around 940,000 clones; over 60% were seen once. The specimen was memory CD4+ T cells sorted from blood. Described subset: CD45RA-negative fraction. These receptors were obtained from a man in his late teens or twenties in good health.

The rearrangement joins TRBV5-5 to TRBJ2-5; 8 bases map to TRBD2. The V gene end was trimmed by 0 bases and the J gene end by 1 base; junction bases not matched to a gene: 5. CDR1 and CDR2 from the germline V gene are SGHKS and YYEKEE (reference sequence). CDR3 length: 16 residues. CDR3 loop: CASSLAVREVQETQYF. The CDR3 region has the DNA TGTGCCAGCAGCTTGGCCGTGCGGGAGGTCCAAGAGACCCAGTACTTC.

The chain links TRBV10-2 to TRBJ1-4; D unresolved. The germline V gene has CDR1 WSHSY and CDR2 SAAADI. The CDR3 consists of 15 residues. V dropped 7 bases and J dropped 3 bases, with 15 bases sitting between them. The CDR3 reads CASKGLGSSNEKLFF. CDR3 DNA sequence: TGCGCCAGCAAGGGTTTGGGCAGCTCTAATGAAAAACTGTTTTTT.

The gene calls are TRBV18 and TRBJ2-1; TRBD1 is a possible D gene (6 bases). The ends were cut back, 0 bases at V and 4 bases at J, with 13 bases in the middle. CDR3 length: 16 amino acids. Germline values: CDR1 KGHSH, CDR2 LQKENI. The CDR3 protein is CASSPPNRVRYNEQFF. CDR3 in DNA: TGTGCCAGCTCACCACCAAACAGGGTCCGTTACAATGAGCAGTTCTTC.

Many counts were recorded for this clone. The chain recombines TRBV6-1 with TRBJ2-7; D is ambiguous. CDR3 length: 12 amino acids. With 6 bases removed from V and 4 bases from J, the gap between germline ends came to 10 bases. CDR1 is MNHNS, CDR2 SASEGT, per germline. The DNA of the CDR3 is TGTGCCAGCAGACGGACCCAATACGAGCAGTACTTC. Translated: CASRRTQYEQYF.

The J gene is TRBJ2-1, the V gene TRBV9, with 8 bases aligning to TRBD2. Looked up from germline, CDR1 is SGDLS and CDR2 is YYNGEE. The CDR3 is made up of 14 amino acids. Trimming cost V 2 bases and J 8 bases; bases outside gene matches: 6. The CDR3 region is CASSVAGGGHEQFF. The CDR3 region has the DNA TGTGCCAGCAGCGTTGCGGGGGGCGGACATGAGCAGTTCTTC.

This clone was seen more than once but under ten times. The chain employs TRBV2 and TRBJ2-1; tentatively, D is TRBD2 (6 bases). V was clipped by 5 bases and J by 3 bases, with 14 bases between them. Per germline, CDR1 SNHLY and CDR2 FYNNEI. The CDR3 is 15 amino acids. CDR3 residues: CASSKRASDYNEQFF. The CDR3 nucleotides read TGTGCCAGCAGTAAAAGGGCTAGCGACTACAATGAGCAGTTCTTC.

Written as DNA, the CDR3 is TGTGCCAGCAGCTTAGGGGGGCGGGAGAGCGGAGATACGCAGTATTTT. Protein sequence: CASSLGGRESGDTQYF. The chain links TRBV7-9 to TRBJ2-3, with D perhaps matching TRBD2 (7 bases). Between the trimmed V and J ends, which lost 1 base and 5 bases, there was a span of 16 bases. CDR1 SEHNR and CDR2 FQNEAQ come from the germline V gene (reference sequence). The CDR3 consists of 16 residues. Full variable domain (remainder filled in from reference TRBV7-9 and TRBJ2-3): DTGVSQNPRHKITKRGQNVTFRCDPISEHNRLYWYRQTLGQGPEFLTYFQNEAQLEKSRLLSDRFSAERPKGSFSTLEIQRTEQGDSAMYLCASSLGGRESGDTQYFGPGTRLTVL.

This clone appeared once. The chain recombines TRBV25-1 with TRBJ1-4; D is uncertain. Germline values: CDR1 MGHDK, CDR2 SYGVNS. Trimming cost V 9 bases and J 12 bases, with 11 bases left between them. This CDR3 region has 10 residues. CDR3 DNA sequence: TGTGCCAGTGATACCTTGGAACTGTTTTTT. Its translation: CASDTLELFF.